The clone carrying this TCR beta chain was counted only a few times. The target antigen is unknown. Germline V gene data show CDR1 as ENHRY and CDR2 as SYGVKD. CDR3 length equals 13 residues. V was pared by 4 bases and J by 6 bases, with 3 bases of the junction left unmatched. The data were taken from a study of CD8+ T cells in alopecia areata. Sequencing used cDNA as its template, made by extracting RNA and reverse transcribing it. Generated by immunoSEQ multiplex PCR, the TCRdb table keeps only in-frame clones and is missing some. The sample shows about 150,000 clones, 55% of them seen only once. Study-wide points: Clonality exceeded that of normal scalp in lesional scalp, most notably in alopecia totalis/universalis.

The researchers isolated CD4+ and CD8+ T cells from PBMCs by sorting. This sequence originates from a human donor in good health. Input material: CD4+ T cells sorted from blood. The V gene is TRBV10-3, the J gene TRBJ2-1, with 7 positions matching TRBD2. CDR3 DNA sequence: TGTGCCATCAGTGGCGGGAGCCTCAATGAGCAGTTCTTC. As protein: CAISGGSLNEQFF.